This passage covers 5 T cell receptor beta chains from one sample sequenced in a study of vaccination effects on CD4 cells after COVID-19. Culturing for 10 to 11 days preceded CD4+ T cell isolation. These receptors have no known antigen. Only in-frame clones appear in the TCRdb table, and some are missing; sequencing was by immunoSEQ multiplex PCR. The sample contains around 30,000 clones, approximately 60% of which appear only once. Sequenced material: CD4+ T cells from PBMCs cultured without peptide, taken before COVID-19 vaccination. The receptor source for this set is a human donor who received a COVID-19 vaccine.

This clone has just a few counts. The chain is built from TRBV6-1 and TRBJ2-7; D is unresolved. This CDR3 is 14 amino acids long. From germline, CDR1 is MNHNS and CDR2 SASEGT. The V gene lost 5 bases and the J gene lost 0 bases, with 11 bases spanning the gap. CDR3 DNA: TGTGCCAGCAGTTCCCTATCAACCTCCTACGAGCAGTACTTC. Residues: CASSSLSTSYEQYF.

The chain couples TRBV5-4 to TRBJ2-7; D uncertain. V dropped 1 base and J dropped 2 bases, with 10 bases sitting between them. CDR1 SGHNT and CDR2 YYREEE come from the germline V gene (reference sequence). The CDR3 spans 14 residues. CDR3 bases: TGTGCCAGCAGCTTGTCTGGGGTTCCCTACGAGCAGTACTTC. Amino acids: CASSLSGVPYEQYF. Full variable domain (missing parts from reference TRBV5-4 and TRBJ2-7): ETGVTQSPTHLIKTRGQQVTLRCSSQSGHNTVSWYQQALGQGPQFIFQYYREEENGRGNFPPRFSGLQFPNYSSELNVNALELDDSALYLCASSLSGVPYEQYFGPGTRLTVT.

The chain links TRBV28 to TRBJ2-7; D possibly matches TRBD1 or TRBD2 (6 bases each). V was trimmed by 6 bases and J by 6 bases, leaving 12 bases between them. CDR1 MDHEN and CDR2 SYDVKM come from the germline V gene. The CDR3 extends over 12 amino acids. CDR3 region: CASRQGLGEQYF. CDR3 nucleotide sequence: TGTGCCAGCAGACAGGGACTGGGCGAGCAGTACTTC.

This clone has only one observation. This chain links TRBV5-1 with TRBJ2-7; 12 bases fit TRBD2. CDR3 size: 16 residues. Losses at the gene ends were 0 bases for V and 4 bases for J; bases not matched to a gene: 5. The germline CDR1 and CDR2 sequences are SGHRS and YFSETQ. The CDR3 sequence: CASSLGPGTSGYEQYF. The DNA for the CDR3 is TGCGCCAGCAGCTTGGGACCCGGGACTAGCGGGTACGAGCAGTACTTC.

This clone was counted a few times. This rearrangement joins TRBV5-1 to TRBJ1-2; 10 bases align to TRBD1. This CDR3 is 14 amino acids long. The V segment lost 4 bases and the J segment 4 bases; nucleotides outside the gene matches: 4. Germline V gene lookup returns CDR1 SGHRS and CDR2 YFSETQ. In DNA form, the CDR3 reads TGCGCCAGCAGCAAGGACAGGGGGGCCTATGGCTACACCTTC. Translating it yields CASSKDRGAYGYTF. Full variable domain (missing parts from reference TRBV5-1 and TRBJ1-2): KAGVTQTPRYLIKTRGQQVTLSCSPISGHRSVSWYQQTPGQGLQFLFEYFSETQRNKGNFPGRFSGRQFSNSRSEMNVSTLELGDSALYLCASSKDRGAYGYTFGSGTRLTVV.